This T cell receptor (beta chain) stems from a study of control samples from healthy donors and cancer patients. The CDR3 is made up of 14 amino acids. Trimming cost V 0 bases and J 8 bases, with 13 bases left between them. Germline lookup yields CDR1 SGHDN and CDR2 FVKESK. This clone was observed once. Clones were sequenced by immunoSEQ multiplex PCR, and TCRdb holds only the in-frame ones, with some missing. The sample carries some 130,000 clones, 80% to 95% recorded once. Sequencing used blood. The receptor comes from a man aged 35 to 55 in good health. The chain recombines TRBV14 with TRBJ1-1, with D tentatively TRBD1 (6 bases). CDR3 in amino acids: CASSQDWGRREAFF. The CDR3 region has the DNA TGTGCCAGCAGCCAAGATTGGGGGCGGCGAGAAGCTTTCTTT.